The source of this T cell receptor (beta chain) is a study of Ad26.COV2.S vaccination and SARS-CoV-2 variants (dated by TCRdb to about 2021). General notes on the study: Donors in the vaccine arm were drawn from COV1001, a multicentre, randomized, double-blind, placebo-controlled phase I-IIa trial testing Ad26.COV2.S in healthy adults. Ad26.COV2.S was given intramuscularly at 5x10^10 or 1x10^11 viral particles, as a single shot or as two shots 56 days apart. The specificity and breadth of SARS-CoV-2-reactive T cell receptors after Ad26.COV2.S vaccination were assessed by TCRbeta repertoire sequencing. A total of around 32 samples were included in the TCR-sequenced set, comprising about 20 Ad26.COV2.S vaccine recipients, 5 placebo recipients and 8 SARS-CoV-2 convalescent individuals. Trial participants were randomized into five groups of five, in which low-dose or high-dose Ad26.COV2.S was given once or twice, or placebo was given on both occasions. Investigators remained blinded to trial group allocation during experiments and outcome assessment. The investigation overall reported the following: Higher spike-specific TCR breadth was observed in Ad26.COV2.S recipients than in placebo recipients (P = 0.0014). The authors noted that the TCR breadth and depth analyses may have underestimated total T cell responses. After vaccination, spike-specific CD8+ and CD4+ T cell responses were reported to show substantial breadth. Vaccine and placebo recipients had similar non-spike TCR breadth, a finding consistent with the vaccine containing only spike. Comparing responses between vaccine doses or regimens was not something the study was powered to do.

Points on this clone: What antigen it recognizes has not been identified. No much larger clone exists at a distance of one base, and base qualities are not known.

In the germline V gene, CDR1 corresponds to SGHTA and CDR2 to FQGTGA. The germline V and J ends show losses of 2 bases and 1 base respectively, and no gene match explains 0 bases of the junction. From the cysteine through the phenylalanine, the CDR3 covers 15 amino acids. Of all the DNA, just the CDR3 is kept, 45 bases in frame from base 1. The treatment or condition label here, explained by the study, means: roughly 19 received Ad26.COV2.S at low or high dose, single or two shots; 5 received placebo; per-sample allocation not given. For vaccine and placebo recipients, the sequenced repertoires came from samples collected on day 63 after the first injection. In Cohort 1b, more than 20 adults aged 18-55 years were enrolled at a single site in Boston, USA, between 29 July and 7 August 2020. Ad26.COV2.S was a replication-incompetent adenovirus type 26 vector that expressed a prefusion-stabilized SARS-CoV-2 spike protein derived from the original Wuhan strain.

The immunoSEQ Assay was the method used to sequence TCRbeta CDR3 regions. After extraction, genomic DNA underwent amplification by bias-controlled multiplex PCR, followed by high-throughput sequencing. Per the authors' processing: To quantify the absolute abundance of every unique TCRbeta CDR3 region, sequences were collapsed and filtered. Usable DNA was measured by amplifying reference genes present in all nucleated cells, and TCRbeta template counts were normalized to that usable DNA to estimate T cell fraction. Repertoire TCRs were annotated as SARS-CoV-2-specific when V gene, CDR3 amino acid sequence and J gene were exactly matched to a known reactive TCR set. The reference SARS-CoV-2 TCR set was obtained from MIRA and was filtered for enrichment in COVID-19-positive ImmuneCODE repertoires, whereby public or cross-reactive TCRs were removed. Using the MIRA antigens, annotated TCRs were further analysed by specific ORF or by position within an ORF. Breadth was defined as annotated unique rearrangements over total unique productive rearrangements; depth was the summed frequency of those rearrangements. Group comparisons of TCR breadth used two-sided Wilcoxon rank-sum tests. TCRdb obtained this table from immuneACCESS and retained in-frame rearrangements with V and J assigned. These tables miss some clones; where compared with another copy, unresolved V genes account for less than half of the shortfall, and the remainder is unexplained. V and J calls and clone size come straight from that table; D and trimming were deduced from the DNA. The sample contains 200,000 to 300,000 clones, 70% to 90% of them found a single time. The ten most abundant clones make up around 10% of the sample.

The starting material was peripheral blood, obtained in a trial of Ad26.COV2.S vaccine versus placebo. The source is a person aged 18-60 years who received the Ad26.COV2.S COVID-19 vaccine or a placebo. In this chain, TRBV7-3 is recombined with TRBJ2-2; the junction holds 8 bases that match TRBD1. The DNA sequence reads TGTGCCAGCAGCTTAGGACAGGGGAACACCGGGGAGCTGTTTTTT. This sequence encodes CASSLGQGNTGELFF.